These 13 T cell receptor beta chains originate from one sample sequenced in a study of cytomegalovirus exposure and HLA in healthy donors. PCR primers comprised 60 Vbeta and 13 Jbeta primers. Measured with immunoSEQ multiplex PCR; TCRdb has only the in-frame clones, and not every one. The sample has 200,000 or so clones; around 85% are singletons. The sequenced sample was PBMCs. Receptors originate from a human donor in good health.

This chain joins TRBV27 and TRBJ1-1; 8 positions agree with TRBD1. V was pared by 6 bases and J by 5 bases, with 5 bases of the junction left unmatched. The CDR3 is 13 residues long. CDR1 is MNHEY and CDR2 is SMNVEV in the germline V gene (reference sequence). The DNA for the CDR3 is TGTGCCAGCAGCAGGACAGGGAAGACTGAAGCTTTCTTT. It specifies CASSRTGKTEAFF.

This chain's CDR3 is CASNRGDYGYTF. In DNA form, the CDR3 reads TGCGCCAGTAACAGGGGGGACTATGGCTACACCTTC. The rearrangement uses TRBV10-2 and TRBJ1-2; 8 nucleotides match TRBD1. The CDR3 consists of 12 residues. Per germline, CDR1 WSHSY and CDR2 SAAADI. Trimming took 9 bases from V and 3 from J; bases not matched to a gene: 3.

The CDR3 DNA reads TGTGCCTGGTCGGGCGGGAGCACAGATACGCAGTATTTT. Its protein is CAWSGGSTDTQYF. The rearrangement joins TRBV30 to TRBJ2-3; tentative D call: TRBD2 (5 bases). Trimming left V 5 bases short and J 0 bases short, with 9 bases between. Looked up from germline, CDR1 is GTSNPN and CDR2 is SVGIG (reference sequence). CDR3 length equals 13 residues. The full variable domain, with the rest looked up from reference TRBV30 and TRBJ2-3, is SQTIHQWPATLVQPVGSPLSLECTVEGTSNPNLYWYRQAAGRGLQLLFYSVGIGQISSEVPQNLSASRPQDRQFILSSKKLLLSDSGFYLCAWSGGSTDTQYFGPGTRLTVL.

In DNA, the CDR3 is TGTGCCAGCAGCTTGGCATCCTCCTACGAGCAGTACTTC. This translates into CASSLASSYEQYF. J is TRBJ2-7 and V is TRBV7-6; D unclear. V was clipped by 3 bases and J by 0 bases, with 6 bases between them. CDR3 size: 13 residues. Germline CDR1 is SGHVS and CDR2 is FNYEAQ.

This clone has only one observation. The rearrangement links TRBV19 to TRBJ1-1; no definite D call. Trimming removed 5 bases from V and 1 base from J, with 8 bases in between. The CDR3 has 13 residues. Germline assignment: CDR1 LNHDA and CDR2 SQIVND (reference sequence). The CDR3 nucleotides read TGTGCCAGTAGTGAGGCCCCGAACACTGAAGCTTTCTTT. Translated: CASSEAPNTEAFF.

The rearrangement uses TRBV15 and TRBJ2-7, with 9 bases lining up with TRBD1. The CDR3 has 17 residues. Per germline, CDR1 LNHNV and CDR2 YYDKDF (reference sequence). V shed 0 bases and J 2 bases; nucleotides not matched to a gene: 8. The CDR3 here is CATSRDTPGQGPYEQYF. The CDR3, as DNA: TGTGCCACCAGCAGAGATACGCCGGGACAGGGTCCCTACGAGCAGTACTTC.

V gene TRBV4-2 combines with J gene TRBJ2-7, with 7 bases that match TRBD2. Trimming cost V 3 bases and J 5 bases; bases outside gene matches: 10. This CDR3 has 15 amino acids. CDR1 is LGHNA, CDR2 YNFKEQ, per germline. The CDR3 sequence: CASSQRAGTGDEQYF. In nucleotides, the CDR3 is TGTGCCAGCAGCCAGCGAGCGGGGACCGGGGACGAGCAGTACTTC.

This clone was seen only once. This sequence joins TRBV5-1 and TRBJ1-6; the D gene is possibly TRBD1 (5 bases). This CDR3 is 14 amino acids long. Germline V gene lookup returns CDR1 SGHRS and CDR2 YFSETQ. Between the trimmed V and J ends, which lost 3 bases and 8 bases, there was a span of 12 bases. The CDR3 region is CASSWGEVDSPLHF. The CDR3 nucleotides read TGCGCCAGCAGCTGGGGGGAGGTCGATTCACCCCTCCACTTT.

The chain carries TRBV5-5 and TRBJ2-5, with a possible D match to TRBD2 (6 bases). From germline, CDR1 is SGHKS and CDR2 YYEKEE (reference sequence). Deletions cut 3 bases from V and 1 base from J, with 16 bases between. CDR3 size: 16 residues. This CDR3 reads CASSWDFSGGQETQYF. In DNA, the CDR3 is TGTGCCAGCAGCTGGGACTTCTCGGGCGGCCAAGAGACCCAGTACTTC. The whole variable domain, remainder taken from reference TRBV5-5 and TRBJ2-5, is DAGVTQSPTHLIKTRGQQVTLRCSPISGHKSVSWYQQVLGQGPQFIFQYYEKEERGRGNFPDRFSARQFPNYSSELNVNALLLGDSALYLCASSWDFSGGQETQYFGPGTRLLVL.

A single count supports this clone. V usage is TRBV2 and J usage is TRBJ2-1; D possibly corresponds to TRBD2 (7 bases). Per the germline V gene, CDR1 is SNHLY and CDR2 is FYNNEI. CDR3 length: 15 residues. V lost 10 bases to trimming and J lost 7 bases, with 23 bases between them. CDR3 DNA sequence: TGTGCCACCCGGACAGTGAGGGATAGCGGGAATGAGCAGTTCTTC. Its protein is CATRTVRDSGNEQFF.

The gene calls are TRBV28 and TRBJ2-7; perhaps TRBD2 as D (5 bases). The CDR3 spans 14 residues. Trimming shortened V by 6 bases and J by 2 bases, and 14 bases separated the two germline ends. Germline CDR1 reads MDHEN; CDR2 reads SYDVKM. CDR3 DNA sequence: TGTGCCAGCAGGTCGTTTAGCGTAACCTACGAGCAGTACTTC. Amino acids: CASRSFSVTYEQYF.

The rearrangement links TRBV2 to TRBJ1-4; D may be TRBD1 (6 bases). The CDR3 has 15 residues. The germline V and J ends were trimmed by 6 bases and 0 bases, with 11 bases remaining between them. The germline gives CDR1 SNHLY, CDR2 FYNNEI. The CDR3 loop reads CASRDSETTNEKLFF. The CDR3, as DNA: TGTGCCAGCAGGGACAGCGAAACAACTAATGAAAAACTGTTTTTT.

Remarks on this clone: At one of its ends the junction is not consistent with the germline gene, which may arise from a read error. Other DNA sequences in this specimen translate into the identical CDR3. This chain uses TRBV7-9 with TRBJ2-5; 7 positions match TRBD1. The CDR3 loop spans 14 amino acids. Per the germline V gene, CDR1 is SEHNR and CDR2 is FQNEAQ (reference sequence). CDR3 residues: CASSRGTDEETQYF. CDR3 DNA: TGTGCCAGCAGCCGTGGGACAGACGAAGAGACCCAATACTTC.